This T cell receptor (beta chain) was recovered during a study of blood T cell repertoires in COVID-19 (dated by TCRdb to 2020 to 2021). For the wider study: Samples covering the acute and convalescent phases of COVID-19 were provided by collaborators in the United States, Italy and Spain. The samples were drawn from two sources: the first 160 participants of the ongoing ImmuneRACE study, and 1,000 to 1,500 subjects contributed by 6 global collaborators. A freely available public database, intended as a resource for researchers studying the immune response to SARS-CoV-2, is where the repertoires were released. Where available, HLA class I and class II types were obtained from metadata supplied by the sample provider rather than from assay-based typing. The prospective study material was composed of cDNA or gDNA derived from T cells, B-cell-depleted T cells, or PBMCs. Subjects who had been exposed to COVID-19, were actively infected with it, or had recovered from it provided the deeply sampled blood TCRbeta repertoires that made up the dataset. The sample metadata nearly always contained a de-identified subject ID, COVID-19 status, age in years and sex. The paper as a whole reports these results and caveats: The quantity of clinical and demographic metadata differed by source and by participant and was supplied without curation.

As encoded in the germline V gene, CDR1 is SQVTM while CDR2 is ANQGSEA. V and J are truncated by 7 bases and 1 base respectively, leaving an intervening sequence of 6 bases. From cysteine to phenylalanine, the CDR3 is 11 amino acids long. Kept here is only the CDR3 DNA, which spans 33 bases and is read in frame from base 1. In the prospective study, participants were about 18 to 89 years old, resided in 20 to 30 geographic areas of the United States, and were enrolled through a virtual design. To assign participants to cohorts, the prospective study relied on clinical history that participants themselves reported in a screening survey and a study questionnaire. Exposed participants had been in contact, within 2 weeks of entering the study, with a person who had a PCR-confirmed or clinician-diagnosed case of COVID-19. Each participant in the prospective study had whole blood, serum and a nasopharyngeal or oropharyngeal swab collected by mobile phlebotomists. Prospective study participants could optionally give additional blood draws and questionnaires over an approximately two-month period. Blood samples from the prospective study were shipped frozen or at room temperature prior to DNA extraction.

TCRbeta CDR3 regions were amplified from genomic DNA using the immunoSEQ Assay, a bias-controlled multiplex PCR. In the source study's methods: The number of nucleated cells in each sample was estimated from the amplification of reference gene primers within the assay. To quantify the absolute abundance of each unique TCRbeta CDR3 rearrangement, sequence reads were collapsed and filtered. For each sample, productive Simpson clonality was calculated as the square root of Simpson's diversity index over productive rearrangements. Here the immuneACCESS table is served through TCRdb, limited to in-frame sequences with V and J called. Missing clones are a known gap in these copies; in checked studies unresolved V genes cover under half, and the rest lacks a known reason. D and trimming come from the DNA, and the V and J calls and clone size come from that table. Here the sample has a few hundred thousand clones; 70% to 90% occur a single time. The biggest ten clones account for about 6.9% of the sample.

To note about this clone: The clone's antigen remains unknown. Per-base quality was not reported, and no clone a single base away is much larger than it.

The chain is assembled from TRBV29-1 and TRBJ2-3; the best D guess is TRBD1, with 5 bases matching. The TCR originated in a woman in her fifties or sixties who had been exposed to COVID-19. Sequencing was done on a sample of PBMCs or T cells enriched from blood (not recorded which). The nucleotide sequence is TGCAGCGCACAGGGCACAGATACGCAGTATTTT. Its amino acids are CSAQGTDTQYF.